This T cell receptor (beta chain) was identified in a study of blood T cell repertoires in COVID-19. Looking at the study overall: The United States, Italy and Spain were the sources of the acute and convalescent COVID-19 samples.

Assay: immunoSEQ multiplex PCR; the TCRdb copy retains only in-frame clones and omits some. The sample has 150,000 or so clones, 93% seen once. Germline V lookup: CDR1 SQVTM, CDR2 ANQGSEA. The CDR3 has 14 amino acids. With 6 bases clipped from V and 1 base from J, the junction kept 2 bases outside the gene matches. The sample taken for sequencing was peripheral blood. The V and J genes are TRBV29-1 and TRBJ1-3, with 11 nucleotides matching TRBD1. The sequence came from a woman between 55 and 75 years old with COVID-19, enrolled during active disease. In DNA, the CDR3 is TGCAGCGTCGGACAGGGGGCTTCTGGAAACACCATATATTTT. Protein sequence: CSVGQGASGNTIYF.